Below, one T cell receptor (beta chain) is given with its context. CDR3 regions were amplified by Arm-PCR using iRepertoire HTBI primers to build TCR beta libraries. TCRdb re-derived calls from the multiplex PCR reads in MiXCR, one entry per CDR3 protein. The table has 530,000 or so distinct CDR3 sequences, around an eighth seen once. This specimen comes from a study of regulatory T cells in long-lasting Graves disease. Trimming left V 9 bases short and J 1 base short, with 12 bases between. Germline V gene lookup returns CDR1 SNHLY and CDR2 FYNNEI. This CDR3 comprises 13 residues. The time point denotes: newly diagnosed GD, antithyroid drugs for less than 3 months. PBMC-derived RNA was used for the TCR library. These same records also appear under a second study, on T cells in Graves' hyperthyroidism and ophthalmopathy.

The rearrangement joins TRBV2 to TRBJ2-5; D not certain. The input for sequencing was peripheral blood mononuclear cells (PBMCs), taken at new diagnosis, from a patient treated with antithyroid drugs. This TCR was sampled from a man under 40 with Graves disease. CDR3 in DNA: TGTGCCAGTACTAACGATCCCCAAGAGACCCAGTACTTC. Amino acid sequence: CASTNDPQETQYF.